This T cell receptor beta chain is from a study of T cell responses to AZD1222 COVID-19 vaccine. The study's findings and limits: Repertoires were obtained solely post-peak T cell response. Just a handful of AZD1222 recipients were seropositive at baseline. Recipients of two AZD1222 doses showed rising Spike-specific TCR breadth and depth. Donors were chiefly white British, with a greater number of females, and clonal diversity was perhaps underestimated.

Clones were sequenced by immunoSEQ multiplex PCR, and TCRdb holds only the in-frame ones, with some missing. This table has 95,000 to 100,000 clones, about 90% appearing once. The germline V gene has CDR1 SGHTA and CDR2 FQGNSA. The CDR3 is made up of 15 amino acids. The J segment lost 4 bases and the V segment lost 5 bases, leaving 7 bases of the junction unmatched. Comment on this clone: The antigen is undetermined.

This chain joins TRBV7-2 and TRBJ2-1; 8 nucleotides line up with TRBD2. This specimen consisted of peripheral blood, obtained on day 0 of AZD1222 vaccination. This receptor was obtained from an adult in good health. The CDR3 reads CASSPDAGGYNEQFF. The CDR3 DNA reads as TGTGCCAGCAGCCCGGACGCGGGAGGTTACAATGAGCAGTTCTTC.